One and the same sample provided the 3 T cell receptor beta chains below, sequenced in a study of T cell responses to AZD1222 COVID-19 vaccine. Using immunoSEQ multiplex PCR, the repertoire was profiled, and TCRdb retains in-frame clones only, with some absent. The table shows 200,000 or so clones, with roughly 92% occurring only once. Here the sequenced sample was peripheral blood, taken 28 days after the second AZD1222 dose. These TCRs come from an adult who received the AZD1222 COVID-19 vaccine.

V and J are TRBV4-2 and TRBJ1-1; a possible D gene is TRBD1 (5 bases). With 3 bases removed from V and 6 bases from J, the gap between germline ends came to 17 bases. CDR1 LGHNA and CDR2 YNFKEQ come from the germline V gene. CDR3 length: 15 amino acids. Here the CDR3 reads CASSHPLPGNSEAFF. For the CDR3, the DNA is TGTGCCAGCAGCCATCCCCTACCAGGGAATTCTGAAGCTTTCTTT.

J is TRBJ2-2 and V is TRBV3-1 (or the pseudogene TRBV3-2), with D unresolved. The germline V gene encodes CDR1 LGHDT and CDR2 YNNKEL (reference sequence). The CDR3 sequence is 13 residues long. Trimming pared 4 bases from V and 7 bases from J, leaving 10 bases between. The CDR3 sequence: CASSPNSLGELFF. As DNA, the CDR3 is TGTGCCAGCAGCCCAAACAGCCTCGGGGAGCTGTTTTTT.

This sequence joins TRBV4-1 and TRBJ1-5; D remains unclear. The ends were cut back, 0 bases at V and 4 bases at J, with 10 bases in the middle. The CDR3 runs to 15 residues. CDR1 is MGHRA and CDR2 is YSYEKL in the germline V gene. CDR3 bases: TGCGCCAGCAGCCAAGATACGGCAGGTAATCAGCCCCAGCATTTT. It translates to CASSQDTAGNQPQHF.